The T cell receptor beta chain described here comes from a study of vaccination and CD4 T cells after COVID-19. Looking at the study overall: The post-vaccine samples came a median around 71 days after dose two (range 14 to 241). Control cultures used a CEFX viral epitope pool, an HIV-1 Nef peptide pool, or no peptide. Study-level results: Apart from involving relatively few convalescent patients, the work omitted early post-infection timepoints.

Comment on this clonotype: What it recognizes is unknown. The junction and the germline gene differ at one end; a read error may be behind it.

Sequencing of the DNA from cultured CD4+ T cells was carried out with the Oncomine TCR Beta short-read assay. TCRdb re-called the PCR reads through MiXCR, storing one row per CDR3 protein. Of roughly 7,000 distinct CDR3 sequences in the sample, less than 40% were seen once. This CDR3 region has 14 residues. CDR1 is DFQATT and CDR2 is SNEGSKA in the germline V gene (reference sequence). Treatment noted: approximately 9-day PBMC culture with coronavirus spike peptide pools or control peptides (ViraFEST assay). The collection of CD4+ T cells from the unexposed donor took place before the COVID-19 pandemic (2011-2018).

Sample: CD4+ T cells from blood, cultured in vitro. The rearrangement uses TRBV20-1 and TRBJ2-1; no clear D gene. This sequence was found in a human donor in good health. The DNA for the CDR3 is TGCAGTGCTAGAGTATTCACTCACTACAATGGGCAGTTCTTC. Protein sequence: CSARVFTHYNGQFF.